The 12 T cell receptor beta chains presented below share a single source sample, sequenced in a study of blood T cells in healthy people across ages. Together with a sample-barcoded 5' primer, a J-beta primer mix was included in a second PCR lasting about 6 to 11 cycles. TCRdb re-derived calls from the 5' RACE reads in MiXCR, one entry per CDR3 protein. The top ten hold about a third of the sample, which has roughly 680,000 distinct CDR3 sequences, roughly 49% seen once. The sample consisted of blood. The receptors stem from a woman in her sixties or seventies in good health.

This clonotype was found a few times. V usage is TRBV21-1 and J usage is TRBJ2-7. TRBV21-1 is annotated as a pseudogene. This CDR3 region has 15 residues. CDR3 coding DNA: TGTGCCAGCAGCAAACTTGCTGCGGACGGTGTCGAGCAGTACTTC. Translation gives CASSKLAADGVEQYF.

CDR3 nucleotide sequence: TGTGCCAGCAGCCCCTGGACTAGCGGGGGGAATGAGCAGTTCTTC. Translation gives CASSPWTSGGNEQFF. The chain uses TRBV28 and TRBJ2-1; the match to TRBD2 covers 14 bases. Germline V gene data show CDR1 as MDHEN and CDR2 as SYDVKM. V gave up 6 bases and J gave up 7 bases; unmatched junction bases: 5. This CDR3 is built from 15 residues.

With respect to this clonotype: Germline and junction disagree at one end, which may indicate a read error. The chain carries TRBV7-2 and TRBJ1-2, with D possibly matching TRBD1 (5 bases). Germline V gene lookup returns CDR1 SGHTA and CDR2 FQGNSA. The CDR3 contains 16 residues. CDR3 sequence reads: CASSLAFGLGDYDYTF. The CDR3 DNA reads as TGTGCCAGCAGCTTAGCGTTCGGTCTGGGGGACTATGACTACACCTTC.

V gene TRBV20-1 combines with J gene TRBJ2-7; TRBD2 matches 9 bases. Trimming removed 5 bases from V and 4 bases from J; junction bases left unmatched: 9. The CDR3 contains 14 residues. In germline, CDR1 is DFQATT, CDR2 SNEGSKA (reference sequence). The CDR3 coding sequence is TGCAGTGCTCCCTCTGGGGCGGGAGGGTACGAGCAGTACTTC. It is translated as CSAPSGAGGYEQYF.

This clonotype came up many times. J is TRBJ2-4 and V is TRBV7-2; D is unclear. V lost 5 bases, J lost 0 bases, and 8 bases lay in between. The CDR3 loop spans 14 amino acids. Germline V gives CDR1 SGHTA, CDR2 FQGNSA. The CDR3 protein is CASSINLAKNIQYF. Here the CDR3 DNA reads TGTGCCAGCAGCATTAACCTAGCCAAAAACATTCAGTACTTC.

The rearrangement links TRBV7-2 to TRBJ2-3; D tentatively fits TRBD1 or TRBD2 (5 bases each). CDR1 is SGHTA, CDR2 FQGNSA, per germline. CDR3 length equals 15 residues. V was clipped by 5 bases and J by 8 bases, with 20 bases between them. CDR3 in DNA: TGTGCCAGCAGCCTAGGGGCCTTGGCGGGCTCTACGCAGTATTTT. This translates into CASSLGALAGSTQYF.

This chain joins TRBV7-6 and TRBJ2-1; 9 bases align to TRBD2. The CDR3 length is 16 residues. After removal of 5 bases from V and 0 bases from J, the junction contained 5 bases not matched to a gene. Germline assignment: CDR1 SGHVS and CDR2 FNYEAQ. The CDR3 coding sequence is TGTGCCAGCAGCACCCGACTAGCGGCCTCCTACAATGAGCAGTTCTTC. Amino acids: CASSTRLAASYNEQFF.

This clonotype was detected many times. The genes are TRBV10-3 and TRBJ2-1; TRBD2 agrees at 13 bases. From germline, CDR1 is ENHRY and CDR2 SYGVKD. The CDR3 consists of 17 residues. With 3 bases clipped from V and 4 bases from J, the junction kept 6 bases outside the gene matches. CDR3 DNA sequence: TGTGCCATCAGTGACAAGGGGACTAGCGGGGCGTACAATGAGCAGTTCTTC. Its protein is CAISDKGTSGAYNEQFF.

The rearrangement links TRBV20-1 to TRBJ2-7; D gene uncertain. V shed 0 bases and J shed 3 bases, with 6 bases lying between them. The length of the CDR3 is 12 residues. Germline-derived CDR1 and CDR2 are DFQATT and SNEGSKA (reference sequence). CDR3 loop: CSARDPRYEQYF. CDR3 coding DNA: TGCAGTGCTAGAGACCCGCGCTACGAGCAGTACTTC.

A note on this clonotype: It may be a read error: a sequence one base away is much more abundant. The genes are TRBV4-2 and TRBJ2-5, with TRBD2 matching 7 bases. This CDR3 spans 16 amino acids. The V gene's germline CDR1 is LGHNA and CDR2 YNFKEQ. V shed 1 base, J shed 4 bases, and the junction held 9 bases outside the gene matches. As DNA, the CDR3 is TGTGCCAGCAGCCAAGTTTCGGGGACTACCTCAGAGACCCAGTACTTC. It is translated as CASSQVSGTTSETQYF.

In DNA, the CDR3 is TGTGCCAGCAGTCCTTTAGCGGGAAGCGGAGTTAAAACAGATACGCAGTATTTT. It yields the protein CASSPLAGSGVKTDTQYF. V gene TRBV6-1 combines with J gene TRBJ2-3; TRBD2 aligns across 8 bases. The CDR3 runs 18 residues. Losses at the gene ends were 5 bases for V and 3 bases for J; bases not matched to a gene: 16. CDR1 MNHNS and CDR2 SASEGT come from the germline V gene.

Notes on this clonotype: One end of the junction does not line up with germline, which may come from a read error. J is TRBJ2-3 and V is TRBV29-1; 11 bases map to TRBD2. Germline V gene data show CDR1 as SQVTM and CDR2 as ANQGSEA. This CDR3 comprises 17 residues. CDR3 bases: TGCGGCGTTGAAAGTCTAGCGGGAGGCCGCGGCACAGATACGCAGTATTTT. Translation: CGVESLAGGRGTDTQYF.